The 8 T cell receptor beta chains below were found in one sample sequenced in a study of monozygotic twins with inflammatory bowel disease. With the 5' RACE reads reprocessed, TCRdb shows one record per CDR3 protein and no DNA. This table lists more than 110,000 distinct CDR3 sequences. Material for sequencing was blood. Every receptor here comes from a human donor with ulcerative colitis or Crohn's disease, or a healthy co-twin of an affected twin (not recorded which).

The chain links TRBV29-1 to TRBJ2-2. The CDR3 covers 13 residues. In germline, CDR1 is SQVTM, CDR2 ANQGSEA. This CDR3 reads CSVDTSNTGELFF.

This chain uses TRBV4-3 with TRBJ2-3; TCRdb names TRBD1, which stays unverified in the absence of DNA. This CDR3 contains 17 residues. The germline V gene has CDR1 LGHNA and CDR2 YSLEER. CDR3: CASSQEGPRLAPDTQYF.

The V and J genes are TRBV7-3 and TRBJ1-1. Germline V gives CDR1 SGHTA, CDR2 FQGTGA. CDR3 size: 13 residues. This chain's CDR3 is CASSPKRNTEAFF.

The chain employs TRBV5-1 and TRBJ2-7; lacking DNA, the TRBD1 call made by TCRdb goes unchecked. In germline, CDR1 is SGHRS, CDR2 YFSETQ. The CDR3 contains 14 residues. CDR3 residues: CASSLRDRGLEQYF. Complete variable domain (other parts from reference TRBV5-1 and TRBJ2-7): KAGVTQTPRYLIKTRGQQVTLSCSPISGHRSVSWYQQTPGQGLQFLFEYFSETQRNKGNFPGRFSGRQFSNSRSEMNVSTLELGDSALYLCASSLRDRGLEQYFGPGTRLTVT.

This chain connects TRBV7-2 to TRBJ2-2; TCRdb calls TRBD2, which cannot be checked without DNA. This CDR3 spans 16 amino acids. Per germline, CDR1 SGHTA and CDR2 FQGNSA. CDR3 amino acids: CASSLLAGVNTGELFF.

This chain links TRBV18 with TRBJ2-6; TCRdb outputs TRBD1, but without DNA this stays unchecked. The CDR3 runs to 21 residues. Germline CDR1 KGHSH, CDR2 LQKENI. CDR3 residues: CASSSIRDRGPLFSGANVLTF.

The V and J genes are TRBV29-1 and TRBJ2-2; TCRdb proposes TRBD2, but this gene call is untestable without DNA. The V gene's germline CDR1 is SQVTM and CDR2 ANQGSEA. This CDR3 region has 15 residues. CDR3: CSAQTSGSGTGELFF.

This chain joins TRBV6-5 and TRBJ1-2. The CDR3 loop spans 13 amino acids. Germline CDR1 is MNHEY and CDR2 is SVGAGI. The CDR3 loop is CASSRTVNYGYTF.